This T cell receptor (beta chain) emerged from a study of shared clonotypes between healthy human individuals. Libraries were prepared by immunoSEQ multiplex PCR; TCRdb keeps only in-frame clonotypes and omits some of them. The data hold 400,000 to 550,000 clones, with around 79% observed a single time. The sequenced sample was PBMCs. The TCR sequence derives from a woman between 40 and 55 years old in good health. Some clones in this sample may be carry-over from other donors' samples.

The CDR3 spells CASQWTSGRTDTQYF. CDR3 bases: TGTGCCAGCCAATGGACTAGCGGGAGGACAGATACGCAGTATTTT. The chain is built from TRBV21-1 and TRBJ2-3; the table's D call, TRBD2, has no DNA check behind it. TRBV21-1 is classified as a pseudogene. CDR3 length equals 15 residues.